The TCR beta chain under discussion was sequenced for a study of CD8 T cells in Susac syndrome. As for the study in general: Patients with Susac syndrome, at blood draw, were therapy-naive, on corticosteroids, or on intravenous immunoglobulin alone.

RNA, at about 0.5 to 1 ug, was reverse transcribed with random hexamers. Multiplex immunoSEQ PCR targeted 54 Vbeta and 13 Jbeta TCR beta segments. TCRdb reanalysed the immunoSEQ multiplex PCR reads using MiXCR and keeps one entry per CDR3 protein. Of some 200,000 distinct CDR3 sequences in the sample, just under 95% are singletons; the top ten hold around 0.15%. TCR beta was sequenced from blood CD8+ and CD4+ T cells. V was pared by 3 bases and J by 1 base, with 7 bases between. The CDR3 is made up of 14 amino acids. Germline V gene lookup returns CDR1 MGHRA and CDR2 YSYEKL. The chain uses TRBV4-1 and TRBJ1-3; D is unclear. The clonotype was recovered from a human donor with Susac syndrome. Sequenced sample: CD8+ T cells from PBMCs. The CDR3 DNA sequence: TGCGCCAGCAGCCACCCCAATTCTGGAAACACCATATATTTT. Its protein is CASSHPNSGNTIYF.